A single sample is the source of the 2 T cell receptor beta chains below, sequenced in a study of blood T cell repertoires in COVID-19. Method: immunoSEQ multiplex PCR; TCRdb's copy keeps in-frame clones and lacks some. Of some 77,000 clones listed, approximately 83% are singletons. The sequencing sample was made of peripheral blood. The receptors stem from a man between 65 and 85 years old with acute or convalescent COVID-19.

The chain is built from TRBV30 and TRBJ2-3, with D possibly matching TRBD2 (7 bases). V gave up 1 base and J gave up 6 bases, with 11 bases separating them. This CDR3 contains 13 residues. Germline assignment: CDR1 GTSNPN and CDR2 SVGIG (reference sequence). The CDR3 DNA reads TGTGCCTGGAGTGGGGGGGGCAGGGATACGCAGTATTTT. This translates into CAWSGGGRDTQYF. The full variable domain, completed using reference TRBV30 and TRBJ2-3, is SQTIHQWPATLVQPVGSPLSLECTVEGTSNPNLYWYRQAAGRGLQLLFYSVGIGQISSEVPQNLSASRPQDRQFILSSKKLLLSDSGFYLCAWSGGGRDTQYFGPGTRLTVL.

This clone was picked up a small number of times. V is TRBV15 and J is TRBJ2-4; 11 positions agree with TRBD2. The CDR3 totals 18 residues. CDR1 and CDR2 (germline): LNHNV, YYDKDF (reference sequence). The ends lost 5 bases at V and 0 bases at J; junction bases unmatched: 9. In DNA, the CDR3 is TGTGCCACCAGCGTCTCTTTAGGACTAGCGGGAGCCAAAAACATTCAGTACTTC. The encoded protein is CATSVSLGLAGAKNIQYF.